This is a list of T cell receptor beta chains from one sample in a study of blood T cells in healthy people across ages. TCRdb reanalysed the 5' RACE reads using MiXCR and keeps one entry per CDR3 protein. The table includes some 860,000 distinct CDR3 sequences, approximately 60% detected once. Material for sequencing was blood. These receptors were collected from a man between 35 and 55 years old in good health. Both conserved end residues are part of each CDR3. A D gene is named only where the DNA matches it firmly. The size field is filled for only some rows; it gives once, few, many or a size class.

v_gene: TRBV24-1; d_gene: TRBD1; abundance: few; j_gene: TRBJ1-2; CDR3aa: CATSGRQGLANYGYTF; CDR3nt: TGTGCCACCAGTGGCAGACAGGGGCTCGCTAACTATGGCTACACCTTC
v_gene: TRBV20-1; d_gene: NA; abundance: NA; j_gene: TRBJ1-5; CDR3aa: CSARGNQPQHF; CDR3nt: TGCAGTGCTAGAGGAAATCAGCCCCAGCATTTT
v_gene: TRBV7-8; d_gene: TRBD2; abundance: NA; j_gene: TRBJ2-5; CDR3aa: CASSLLAGVGETQYF; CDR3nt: TGTGCCAGCAGCTTACTCGCGGGAGTTGGGGAGACCCAGTACTTC
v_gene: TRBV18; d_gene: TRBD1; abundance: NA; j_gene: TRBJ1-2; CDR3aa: CASRRTGDDYGYTF; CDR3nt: TGTGCCAGCCGTCGGACAGGGGACGACTATGGCTACACCTTC
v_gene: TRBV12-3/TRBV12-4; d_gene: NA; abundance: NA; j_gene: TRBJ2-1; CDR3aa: CASSSDRGGSYNEQFF; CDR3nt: TGTGCCAGCAGCTCCGATAGGGGAGGCTCCTACAATGAGCAGTTCTTC
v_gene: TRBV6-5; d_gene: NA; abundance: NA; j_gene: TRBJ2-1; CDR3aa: CASSYRMFDSYNEQFF; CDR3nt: TGTGCCAGCAGTTACCGCATGTTTGACAGTTACAATGAGCAGTTCTTC
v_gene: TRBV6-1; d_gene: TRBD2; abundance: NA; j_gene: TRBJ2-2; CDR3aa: CTSSRGGKDTGELFF; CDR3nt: TGTACCAGCAGCCGGGGAGGGAAGGACACCGGGGAGCTGTTTTTT
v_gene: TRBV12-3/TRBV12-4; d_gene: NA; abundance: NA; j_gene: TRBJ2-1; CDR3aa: CASSSGGGTGNEQFF; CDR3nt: TGTGCCAGCAGTTCTGGGGGAGGGACAGGTAATGAGCAGTTCTTC
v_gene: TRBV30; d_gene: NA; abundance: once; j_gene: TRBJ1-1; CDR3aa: CAWVLFAEAFF; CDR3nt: TGTGCCTGGGTGTTATTTGCTGAAGCTTTCTTT
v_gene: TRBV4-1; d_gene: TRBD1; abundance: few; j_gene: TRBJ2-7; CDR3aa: CASSQTGTGYEQYF; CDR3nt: TGCGCCAGCAGCCAAACCGGGACAGGTTACGAGCAGTACTTC
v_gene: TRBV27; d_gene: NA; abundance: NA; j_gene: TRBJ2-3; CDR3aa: CASSSTGRRGTDTQYF; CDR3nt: TGTGCCAGCAGTTCGACAGGGAGGCGGGGGACAGATACGCAGTATTTT
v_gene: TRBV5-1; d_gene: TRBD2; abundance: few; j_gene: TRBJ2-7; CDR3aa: CASSLALAGGPSYEQYF; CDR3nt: TGCGCCAGCAGCTTGGCCTTAGCGGGAGGGCCCTCCTACGAGCAGTACTTC
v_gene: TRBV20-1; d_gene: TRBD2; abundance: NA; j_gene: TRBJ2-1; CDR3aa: CSARDYGGASYEQFF; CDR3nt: TGCAGTGCTAGAGATTACGGGGGGGCTAGCTATGAGCAGTTCTTC
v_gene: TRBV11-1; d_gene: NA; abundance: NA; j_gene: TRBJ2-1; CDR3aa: CASSHDPTGSYNEQFF; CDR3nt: TGTGCCAGCAGCCACGACCCCACGGGATCCTACAATGAGCAGTTCTTC
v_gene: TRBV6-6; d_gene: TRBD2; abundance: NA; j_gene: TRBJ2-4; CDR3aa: CASSGTSGRSSNIQYF; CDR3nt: TGTGCCAGCAGCGGGACTAGCGGGAGGTCATCAAACATTCAGTACTTC
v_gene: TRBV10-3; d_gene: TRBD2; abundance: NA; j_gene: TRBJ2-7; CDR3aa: CAITPTSGSYEQYF; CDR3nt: TGTGCCATCACCCCGACTAGCGGGAGCTACGAGCAGTACTTC
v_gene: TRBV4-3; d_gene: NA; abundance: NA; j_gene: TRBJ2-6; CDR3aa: CASSQAPRGLSGHGSGANVLTF; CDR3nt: TGCGCCAGCAGCCAAGCCCCGCGAGGTTTATCAGGACATGGATCTGGGGCCAACGTCCTGACTTTC
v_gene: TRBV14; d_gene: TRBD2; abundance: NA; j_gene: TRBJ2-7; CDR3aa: CASSQEKTVCSGSHYEQYF; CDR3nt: TGTGCCAGCAGCCAAGAAAAAACCGTTTGTAGCGGGTCTCACTACGAGCAGTACTTC
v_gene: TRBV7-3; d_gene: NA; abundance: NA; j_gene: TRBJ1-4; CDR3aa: CASSSDFGEKLFF; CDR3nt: TGTGCCAGCAGCTCGGATTTTGGGGAAAAACTGTTTTTT
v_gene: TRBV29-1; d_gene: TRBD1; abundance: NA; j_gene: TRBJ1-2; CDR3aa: CSVDGTGGGFGGYTF; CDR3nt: TGCAGCGTTGATGGGACAGGGGGCGGCTTTGGTGGCTACACCTTC